This is a list of T cell receptor beta chains from one sample in a study of regulatory T cells in long-lasting Graves disease. Each CDR3 protein is one row after TCRdb ran MiXCR on the multiplex PCR reads. The top ten hold about 20% of the sample, which has hundreds of thousands of distinct CDR3 sequences, around 16% seen once. The sample consisted of peripheral blood mononuclear cells (PBMCs), taken at new diagnosis, from a patient treated with antithyroid drugs. The receptors here all came from a female donor with Graves disease. CDR3s include the opening cysteine and the closing phenylalanine or tryptophan. Fields, in order: V gene, J gene, clone size, D gene, CDR3 protein, CDR3 DNA. The D gene is left open where the match is weak. Some rows mark clone size as missing; the rest say once, few, many or name a class of expanded clone.

TRBV28	TRBJ2-1	many	NA	CASSLCKSWGTYNEQFF	TGTGCCAGCAGTTTATGCAAATCTTGGGGGACCTACAATGAGCAGTTCTTC
TRBV25-1	TRBJ2-7	few	NA	CASSSTRGYEQYF	TGTGCCAGCAGTTCTACTCGGGGGTACGAGCAGTACTTC
TRBV20-1	TRBJ2-1	many	TRBD1	CSARDRTGAFNEQFF	TGCAGTGCTAGAGACAGGACAGGGGCGTTCAATGAGCAGTTCTTC
TRBV7-2	TRBJ2-1	few	TRBD2	CASSLGTSGSHEQFF	TGTGCCAGCAGCTTAGGGACTAGCGGGAGTCATGAGCAGTTCTTC
TRBV3-1	TRBJ2-2	many	NA	CASSPPWGRKNTGELFF	TGTGCCAGCAGCCCTCCTTGGGGGCGTAAGAACACCGGGGAGCTGTTTTTT
TRBV19	TRBJ1-5	few	NA	CASSSLFSNQPQHF	TGTGCCAGTAGTTCCCTCTTTAGCAATCAGCCCCAGCATTTT
TRBV12-3/TRBV12-4	TRBJ1-2	many	NA	CASSFLVDGYGYTF	TGTGCCAGCAGTTTTTTGGTGGACGGCTATGGCTACACCTTC
TRBV20-1	TRBJ2-2	few	TRBD1	CSARDFQGASGELFF	TGCAGTGCTAGAGATTTTCAGGGGGCGTCCGGGGAGCTGTTTTTT
TRBV12-3/TRBV12-4	TRBJ2-7	many	TRBD1	CASSLRSGQGPSSYEQYF	TGTGCCAGCAGTTTAAGATCGGGACAGGGGCCAAGCTCCTACGAGCAGTACTTC
TRBV5-1	TRBJ2-5	few	TRBD2	CASSRLRPLAGEETQYF	TGCGCCAGCAGCCGACTAAGACCACTAGCGGGGGAAGAGACCCAGTACTTC
TRBV5-1	TRBJ2-1	NA	TRBD2	CASSLDLAGGYNEQFF	TGCGCCAGCAGCTTGGATCTAGCGGGGGGGTACAATGAGCAGTTCTTC
TRBV11-2	TRBJ2-4	many	NA	CASSLAFRIAKNIQYF	TGTGCCAGCAGCTTAGCATTCAGGATAGCCAAAAACATTCAGTACTTC
TRBV19	TRBJ2-1	NA	NA	CACSIQGASYNEQFF	TGTGCCTGTAGTATTCAAGGGGCCTCCTACAATGAGCAGTTCTTC
TRBV24-1	TRBJ2-5	many	NA	CATSERNKETQYF	TGTGCCACCAGTGAGCGGAATAAGGAGACCCAGTACTTC
TRBV7-3	TRBJ2-2	few	TRBD2	CASSTIAGGPDGELFF	TGTGCCAGCAGTACGATAGCGGGAGGGCCCGACGGGGAGCTGTTTTTT
TRBV15	TRBJ2-1	many	TRBD1	CATSRDGTGGYNEQFF	TGTGCCACCAGCAGAGATGGGACAGGGGGCTACAATGAGCAGTTCTTC
TRBV5-1	TRBJ1-2	many	NA	CASSVGLADYGYTF	TGCGCCAGCAGCGTGGGGCTGGCGGACTATGGCTACACCTTC
TRBV19	TRBJ2-1	few	NA	CASSIVLPGTDEQFF	TGTGCCAGTAGTATAGTCTTACCCGGGACTGATGAGCAGTTCTTC
TRBV6-1	TRBJ2-5	many	TRBD1	CASSKAGTGGSETQYF	TGTGCCAGCAGTAAGGCCGGGACAGGGGGCTCAGAGACCCAGTACTTC
TRBV7-2	TRBJ2-5	few	NA	CASSTPQAATETQYF	TGTGCCAGCAGCACCCCTCAGGCAGCAACAGAGACCCAGTACTTC
TRBV5-1	TRBJ1-1	many	NA	CASTPLGWREMNTEAFF	TGCGCCAGCACCCCGTTAGGCTGGAGGGAAATGAACACTGAAGCTTTCTTT
TRBV2	TRBJ2-3	NA	NA	CASSPRRAQYF	TGTGCCAGCAGCCCAAGGCGGGCGCAGTATTTT
TRBV6-1	TRBJ1-5	many	NA	CASSVSGSNQPQHF	TGTGCCAGCAGTGTTTCAGGGAGTAACCAGCCCCAGCATTTT
TRBV20-1	TRBJ2-5	NA	NA	CSANTPGGGWRETQYF	TGCAGTGCTAACACGCCAGGTGGGGGGTGGAGGGAGACCCAGTACTTC
TRBV6-4	TRBJ2-7	few	TRBD1	CAREGTDAYEQYF	TGTGCCCGGGAAGGGACAGACGCCTACGAGCAGTACTTC
TRBV20-1	TRBJ2-7	NA	TRBD1	CSARDRAGGVYEQYF	TGCAGTGCTAGAGATCGAGCAGGGGGTGTCTACGAGCAGTACTTC
TRBV2	TRBJ1-1	many	NA	CASSERDLVTEAFF	TGTGCCAGCAGTGAACGGGACCTCGTCACTGAAGCTTTCTTT
TRBV5-6	TRBJ1-5	NA	NA	CASSLAVADAYSNQPQHF	TGTGCCAGCAGCTTGGCCGTAGCGGACGCATATAGCAATCAGCCCCAGCATTTT
TRBV4-1	TRBJ1-1	few	NA	CAGSQGCENTEAFF	TGCGCCGGCAGCCAAGGGTGTGAGAACACTGAAGCTTTCTTT
TRBV5-1	TRBJ2-1	NA	TRBD1	CASRSRDRANEQFF	TGCGCCAGCAGGTCCCGGGACAGGGCAAATGAGCAGTTCTTC
TRBV6-1	TRBJ1-2	many	NA	CASSPGPMNYGYTF	TGTGCCAGCAGTCCCGGGCCGATGAACTATGGCTACACCTTC
TRBV6-5	TRBJ2-7	many	NA	CASSYGWSGYEQYF	TGTGCCAGCAGTTACGGGTGGAGCGGGTACGAGCAGTACTTC
TRBV6-1	TRBJ2-4	many	TRBD2	CASQNGGMENIQYF	TGTGCCAGCCAAAACGGGGGGATGGAAAACATTCAGTACTTC
TRBV7-2	TRBJ2-7	NA	TRBD2	CASSLGTSGRAGEQYF	TGTGCCAGCAGCTTAGGGACTAGCGGGAGGGCCGGTGAGCAGTACTTC
TRBV28	TRBJ2-7	NA	NA	CASSREPNYEQYF	TGTGCCAGCAGCCGGGAGCCAAATTACGAGCAGTACTTC
TRBV3-1	TRBJ1-1	many	NA	CASSQDVGSNTEAFF	TGTGCCAGCAGCCAAGATGTAGGGTCGAACACTGAAGCTTTCTTT
TRBV20-1	TRBJ1-1	many	NA	CSARDWGGNAEAFF	TGCAGTGCTAGAGATTGGGGGGGCAACGCTGAAGCTTTCTTT
TRBV7-2	TRBJ1-3	few	TRBD1	CASSTDRGVRNTIYF	TGTGCCAGCAGCACAGACAGGGGAGTTCGAAACACCATATATTTT
TRBV27	TRBJ1-1	many	TRBD1	CATATGVSGTEAFF	TGTGCCACAGCCACAGGGGTCAGTGGCACTGAAGCTTTCTTT
TRBV28	TRBJ2-7	many	TRBD1	CASSPLGTGDSYEQYF	TGTGCCAGCAGTCCGCTGGGGACAGGGGATTCCTACGAGCAGTACTTC
TRBV5-6	TRBJ2-7	many	TRBD2	CASRRRLAGGPVEQYF	TGTGCCAGCAGGCGTAGGCTAGCGGGAGGGCCTGTCGAGCAGTACTTC